This T cell receptor (beta chain) originates from a study of technical replicates of blood from a handful of donors. Trimming removed 2 bases from V and 2 bases from J, with 15 bases in between. The CDR3 loop spans 16 amino acids. CDR1 SGHDT and CDR2 YYEEEE come from the germline V gene. The sample holds one count of this clone. Measured with immunoSEQ multiplex PCR; TCRdb has only the in-frame clones, and not every one. The sample yields roughly 92,000 clones, around 95% seen once. The chain couples TRBV5-6 to TRBJ2-3, with TRBD2 as a possible D gene (5 bases). This clonotype originated in a human donor in good health. Specimen: T cells isolated from PBMCs. CDR3 loop: CASSLYSGDSTDTQYF. The CDR3 bases are TGTGCCAGCAGCTTATACAGCGGAGACTCCACAGATACGCAGTATTTT.